The present entry profiles one T cell receptor beta chain with its context. This sample was taken from a study of blood T cell repertoires in COVID-19. Study in general: The cDNA or gDNA used as material had been derived from T cells, B-cell-depleted T cells, or PBMCs.

Original processing methods: The assay estimated nucleated cells by amplifying reference gene primers. The repertoire was sequenced with immunoSEQ multiplex PCR; TCRdb's copy has only in-frame clones and lacks some. V and J calls and clone size are as listed in that table; D and trimming were resolved from the DNA. The sample lists about 150,000 clones, approximately 80% occurring once. This CDR3 has 16 amino acids. CDR1 is MNHEY, CDR2 SVGAGI, per germline. The ends lost 2 bases at V and 10 bases at J; junction bases unmatched: 11. The sequence was collected from a man aged 55 to 70 who had recovered from COVID-19. The specimen sequenced was peripheral blood. V usage is TRBV6-5 and J usage is TRBJ2-1, with 10 bases that match TRBD1. The CDR3 nucleotides read TGTGCCAGCAGTTACCCAGGACAGGGGGTAGGAAGAGAGCAGTTCTTC. This codes for CASSYPGQGVGREQFF.